This note documents a single TCR beta chain sequence. Its antigen is currently unknown. CD8+ and CD4+ T cells circulating in blood were sequenced for TCR beta. This record comes from a study of CD8 T cells in Susac syndrome. For the study at large: At the time of blood draw, patients with Susac syndrome were therapy-naive, receiving corticosteroids, or receiving intravenous immunoglobulin alone. Whole-study results and caveats: Clonal CD8+ expansion in Susac was highest in TEMRA cells and active patients.

The CDR3 contains 18 residues. V lost 5 bases and J lost 4; bases outside the gene matches: 16. The germline V gene has CDR1 SGHVT and CDR2 SQSDAQ. About 0.45 to 1 ug RNA was reverse transcribed with random hexamers. TCRdb re-analysed the immunoSEQ multiplex PCR reads in MiXCR, keeping a single row per CDR3 protein. The sample includes about 120,000 distinct CDR3 sequences, approximately 96% of them seen just once. The V and J genes are TRBV7-4 and TRBJ2-1; 8 nucleotides align to TRBD2. This TCR was recovered from a human donor with Susac syndrome. Sequencing input: CD8+ T cells from PBMCs. CDR3 in amino acids: CASSEPGSGSSLYNEQFF. For the CDR3, the DNA is TGTGCCAGCAGCGAACCAGGAAGCGGGAGTTCCCTTTACAATGAGCAGTTCTTC.